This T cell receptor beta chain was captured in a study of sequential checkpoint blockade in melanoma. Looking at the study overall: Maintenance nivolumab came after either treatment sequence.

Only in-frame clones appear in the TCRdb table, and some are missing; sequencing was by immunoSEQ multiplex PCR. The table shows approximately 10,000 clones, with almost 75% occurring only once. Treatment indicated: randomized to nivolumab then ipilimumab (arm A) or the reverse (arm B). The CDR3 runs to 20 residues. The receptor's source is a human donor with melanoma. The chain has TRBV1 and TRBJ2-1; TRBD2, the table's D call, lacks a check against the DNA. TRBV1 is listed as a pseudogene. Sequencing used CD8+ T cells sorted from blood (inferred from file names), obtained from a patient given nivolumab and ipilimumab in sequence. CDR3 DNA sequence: TGCACCAGCAGCCAATGGGTTGGACTAGCGGGGCCGTGCCCCCTAAATGAGCAGTTCTTC. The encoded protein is CTSSQWVGLAGPCPLNEQFF.